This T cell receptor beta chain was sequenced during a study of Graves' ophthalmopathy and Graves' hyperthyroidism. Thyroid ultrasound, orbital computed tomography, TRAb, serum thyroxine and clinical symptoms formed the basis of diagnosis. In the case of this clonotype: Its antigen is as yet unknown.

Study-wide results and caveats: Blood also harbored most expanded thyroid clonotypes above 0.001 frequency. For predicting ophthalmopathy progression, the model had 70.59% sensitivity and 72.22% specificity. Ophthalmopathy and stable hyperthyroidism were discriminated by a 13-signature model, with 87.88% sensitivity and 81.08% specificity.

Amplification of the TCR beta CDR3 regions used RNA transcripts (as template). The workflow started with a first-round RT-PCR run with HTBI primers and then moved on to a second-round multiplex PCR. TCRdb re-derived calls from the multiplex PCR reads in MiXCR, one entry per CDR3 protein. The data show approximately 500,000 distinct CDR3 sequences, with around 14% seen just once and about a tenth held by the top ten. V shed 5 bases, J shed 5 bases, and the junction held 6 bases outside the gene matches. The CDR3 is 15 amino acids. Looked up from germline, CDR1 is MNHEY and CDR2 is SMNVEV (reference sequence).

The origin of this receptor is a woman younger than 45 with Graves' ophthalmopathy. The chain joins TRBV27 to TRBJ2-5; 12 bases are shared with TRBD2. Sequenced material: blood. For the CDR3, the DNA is TGTGCCAGCAGTCTAGCGGGAGGGTTGGGGGAGACCCAGTACTTC. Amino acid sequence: CASSLAGGLGETQYF.